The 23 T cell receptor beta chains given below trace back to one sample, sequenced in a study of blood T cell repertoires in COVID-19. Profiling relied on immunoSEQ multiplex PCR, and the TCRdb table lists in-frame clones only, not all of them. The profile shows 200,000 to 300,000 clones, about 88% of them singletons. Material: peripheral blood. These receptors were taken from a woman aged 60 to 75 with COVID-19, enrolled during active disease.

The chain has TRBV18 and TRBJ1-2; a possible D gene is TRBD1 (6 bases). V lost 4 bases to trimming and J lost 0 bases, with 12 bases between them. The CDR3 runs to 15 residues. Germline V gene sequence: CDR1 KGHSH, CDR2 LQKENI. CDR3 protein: CASSLPDRPNYGYTF. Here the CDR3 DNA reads TGTGCCAGCTCACTTCCCGACAGGCCTAACTATGGCTACACCTTC.

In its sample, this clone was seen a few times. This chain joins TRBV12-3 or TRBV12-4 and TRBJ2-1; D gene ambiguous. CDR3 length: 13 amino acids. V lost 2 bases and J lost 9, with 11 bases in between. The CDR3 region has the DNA TGTGCCAGCAGTTTATTCGAGGTGGGTGAGCAGTTCTTC. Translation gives CASSLFEVGEQFF.

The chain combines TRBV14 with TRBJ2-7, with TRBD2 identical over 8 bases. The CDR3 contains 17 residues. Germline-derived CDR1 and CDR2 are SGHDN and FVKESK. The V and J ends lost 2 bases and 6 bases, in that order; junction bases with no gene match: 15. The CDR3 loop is CASSQPGTGTSVGEQYF. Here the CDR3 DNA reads TGTGCCAGCAGCCAACCAGGGACTGGGACTAGTGTCGGCGAGCAGTACTTC.

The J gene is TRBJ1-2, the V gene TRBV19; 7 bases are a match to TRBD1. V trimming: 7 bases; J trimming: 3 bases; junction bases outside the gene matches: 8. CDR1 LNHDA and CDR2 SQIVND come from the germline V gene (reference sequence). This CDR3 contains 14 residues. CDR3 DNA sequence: TGTGCCAGTACCCCCCTACAGGGGCACTATGGCTACACCTTC. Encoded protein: CASTPLQGHYGYTF. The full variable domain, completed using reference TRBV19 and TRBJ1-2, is DGGITQSPKYLFRKEGQNVTLSCEQNLNHDAMYWYRQDPGQGLRLIYYSQIVNDFQKGDIAEGYSVSREKKESFPLTVTSAQKNPTAFYLCASTPLQGHYGYTFGSGTRLTVV.

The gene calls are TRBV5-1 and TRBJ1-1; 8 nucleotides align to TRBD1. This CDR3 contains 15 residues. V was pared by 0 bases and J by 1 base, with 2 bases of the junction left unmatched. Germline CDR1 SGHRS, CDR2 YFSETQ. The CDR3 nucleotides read TGCGCCAGCAGCTTGGTGGGGACAGGGAACACTGAAGCTTTCTTT. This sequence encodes CASSLVGTGNTEAFF.

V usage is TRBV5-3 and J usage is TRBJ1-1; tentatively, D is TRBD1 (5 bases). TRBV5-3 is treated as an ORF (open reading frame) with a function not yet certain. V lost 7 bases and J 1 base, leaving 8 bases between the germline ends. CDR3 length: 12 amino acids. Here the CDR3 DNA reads TGTGCCAGAGGGCAGGGGAACACTGAAGCTTTCTTT. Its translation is CARGQGNTEAFF.

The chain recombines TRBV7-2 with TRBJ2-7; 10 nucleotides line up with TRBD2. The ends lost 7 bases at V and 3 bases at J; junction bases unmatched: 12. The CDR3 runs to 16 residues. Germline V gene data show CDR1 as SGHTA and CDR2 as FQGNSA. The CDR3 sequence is CASKEFGVAGGYEQYF. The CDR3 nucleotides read TGTGCCAGCAAAGAGTTCGGGGTAGCGGGAGGCTACGAGCAGTACTTC.

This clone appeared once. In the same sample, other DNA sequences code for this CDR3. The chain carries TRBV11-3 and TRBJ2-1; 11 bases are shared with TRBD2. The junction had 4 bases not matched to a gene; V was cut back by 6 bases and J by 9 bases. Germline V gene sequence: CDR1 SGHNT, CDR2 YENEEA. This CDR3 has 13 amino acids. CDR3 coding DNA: TGTGCCAGCAGTAGCGGGAGGGCTGGTGAGCAGTTCTTC. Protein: CASSSGRAGEQFF.

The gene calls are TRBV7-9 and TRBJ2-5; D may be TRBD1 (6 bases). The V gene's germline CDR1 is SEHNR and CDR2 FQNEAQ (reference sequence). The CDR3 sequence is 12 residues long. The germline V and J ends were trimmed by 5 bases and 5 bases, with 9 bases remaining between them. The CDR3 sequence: CASSPQGETQYF. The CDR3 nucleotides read TGTGCCAGCAGCCCCCAGGGGGAGACCCAGTACTTC. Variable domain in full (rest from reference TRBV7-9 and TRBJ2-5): DTGVSQNPRHKITKRGQNVTFRCDPISEHNRLYWYRQTLGQGPEFLTYFQNEAQLEKSRLLSDRFSAERPKGSFSTLEIQRTEQGDSAMYLCASSPQGETQYFGPGTRLLVL.

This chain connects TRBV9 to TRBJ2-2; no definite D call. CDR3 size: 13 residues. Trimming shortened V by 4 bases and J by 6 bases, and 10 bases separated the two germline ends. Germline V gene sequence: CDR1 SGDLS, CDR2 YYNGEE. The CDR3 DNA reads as TGTGCCAGCAGCCCGACTTGGGCCGGGGAGCTGTTTTTT. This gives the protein CASSPTWAGELFF.

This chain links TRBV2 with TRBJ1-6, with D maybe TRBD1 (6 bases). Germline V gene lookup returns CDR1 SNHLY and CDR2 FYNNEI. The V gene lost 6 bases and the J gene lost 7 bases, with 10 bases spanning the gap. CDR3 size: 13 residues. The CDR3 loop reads CASSRTENSPLHF. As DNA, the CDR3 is TGTGCCAGCAGCAGGACAGAGAATTCACCCCTCCACTTT.

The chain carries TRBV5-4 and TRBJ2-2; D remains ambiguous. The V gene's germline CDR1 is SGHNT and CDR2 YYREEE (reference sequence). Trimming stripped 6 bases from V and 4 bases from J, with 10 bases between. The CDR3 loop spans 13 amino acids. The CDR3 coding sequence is TGTGCCAGCACCCTCTCGGGCACCGGGGAGCTGTTTTTT. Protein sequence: CASTLSGTGELFF.

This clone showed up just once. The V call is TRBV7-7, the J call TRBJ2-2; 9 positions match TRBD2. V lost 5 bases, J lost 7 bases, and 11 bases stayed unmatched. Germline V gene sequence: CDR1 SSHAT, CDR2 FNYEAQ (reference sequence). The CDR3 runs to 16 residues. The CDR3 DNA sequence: TGTGCCAGCAGCCCCTTGCGGGAGGGCCGCGGCGGGGAGCTGTTTTTT. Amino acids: CASSPLREGRGGELFF.

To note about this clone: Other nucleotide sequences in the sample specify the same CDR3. The CDR3 DNA follows: TGTGCCAGCAGTTTGAGGGAGAACTACGAGCAGTACTTC. Protein: CASSLRENYEQYF. The chain has TRBV27 and TRBJ2-7; maybe TRBD2 (5 bases). Trimming shortened V by 3 bases and J by 3 bases, and 9 bases separated the two germline ends. There are 13 residues in the CDR3. The V gene's germline CDR1 is MNHEY and CDR2 SMNVEV (reference sequence).

The CDR3 DNA is TGTGCCAGCAGCTTACAGGGGACCAATCAGCCCCAGCATTTT. Translating it yields CASSLQGTNQPQHF. The chain employs TRBV5-4 and TRBJ1-5; 7 bases map to TRBD1. Germline CDR1 is SGHNT and CDR2 is YYREEE (reference sequence). V was pared by 2 bases and J by 3 bases, with 2 bases of the junction left unmatched. The CDR3 is made up of 14 amino acids. The entire variable domain, with the rest obtained from reference TRBV5-4 and TRBJ1-5, is as follows: ETGVTQSPTHLIKTRGQQVTLRCSSQSGHNTVSWYQQALGQGPQFIFQYYREEENGRGNFPPRFSGLQFPNYSSELNVNALELDDSALYLCASSLQGTNQPQHFGDGTRLSIL.

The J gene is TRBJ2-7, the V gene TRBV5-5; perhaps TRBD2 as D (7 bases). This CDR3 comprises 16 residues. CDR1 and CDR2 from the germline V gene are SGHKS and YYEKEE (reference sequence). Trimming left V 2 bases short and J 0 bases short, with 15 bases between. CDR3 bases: TGTGCCAGCAGCTTTCGGGGGGCAGGTTCCTCCTACGAGCAGTACTTC. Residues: CASSFRGAGSSYEQYF.

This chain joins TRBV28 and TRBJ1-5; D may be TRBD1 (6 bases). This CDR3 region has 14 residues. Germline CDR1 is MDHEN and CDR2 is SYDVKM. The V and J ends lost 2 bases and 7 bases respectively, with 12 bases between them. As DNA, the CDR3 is TGTGCCAGCAGTTTAAGCTACAGGGCCCAGCCCCAGCATTTT. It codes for CASSLSYRAQPQHF.

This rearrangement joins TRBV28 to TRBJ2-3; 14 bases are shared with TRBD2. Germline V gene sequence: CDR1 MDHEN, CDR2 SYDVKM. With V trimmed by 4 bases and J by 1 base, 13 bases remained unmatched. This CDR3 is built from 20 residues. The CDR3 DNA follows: TGTGCCAGCAGTTCATCCCGAGGGGGACTAGCGGGAGTTGGCACAGATACGCAGTATTTT. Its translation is CASSSSRGGLAGVGTDTQYF.

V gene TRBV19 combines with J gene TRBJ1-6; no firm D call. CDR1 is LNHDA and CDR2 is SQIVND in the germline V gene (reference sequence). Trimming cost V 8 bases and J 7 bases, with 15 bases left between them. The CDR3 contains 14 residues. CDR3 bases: TGTGCCAGTGGGAGCCAGCCTGGGAATTCACCCCTCCACTTT. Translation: CASGSQPGNSPLHF.

CDR3 DNA sequence: TGTGCCAGCAGTTTATATGGGGGAGGGATTAGTCAGCCCCAGCATTTT. It is translated as CASSLYGGGISQPQHF. The chain has TRBV27 and TRBJ1-5; D perhaps matches TRBD1 (5 bases). The CDR3 covers 16 residues. V lost 1 base and J lost 6, with 16 bases in between. Germline CDR1 reads MNHEY; CDR2 reads SMNVEV (reference sequence).

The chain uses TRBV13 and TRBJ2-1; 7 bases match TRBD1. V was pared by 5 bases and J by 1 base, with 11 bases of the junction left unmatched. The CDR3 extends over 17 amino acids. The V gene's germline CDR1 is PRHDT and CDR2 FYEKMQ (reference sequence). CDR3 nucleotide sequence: TGTGCCAGCAGCCGAAATCAGGGCAGGGGGTCCTACAATGAGCAGTTCTTC. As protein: CASSRNQGRGSYNEQFF.

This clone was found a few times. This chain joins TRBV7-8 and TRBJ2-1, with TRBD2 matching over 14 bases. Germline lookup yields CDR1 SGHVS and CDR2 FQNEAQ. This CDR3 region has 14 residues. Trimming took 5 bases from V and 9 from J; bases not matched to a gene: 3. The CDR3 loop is CASSPGLAGGEQFF. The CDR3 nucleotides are TGTGCCAGCAGCCCCGGACTAGCGGGAGGTGAGCAGTTCTTC. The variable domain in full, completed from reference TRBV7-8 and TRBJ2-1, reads GAGVSQSPRYKVAKRGQDVALRCDPISGHVSLFWYQQALGQGPEFLTYFQNEAQLDKSGLPSDRFFAERPEGSVSTLKIQRTQQEDSAVYLCASSPGLAGGEQFFGPGTRLTVL.

CDR3 amino acids: CASGRQNTEAFF. CDR3 coding DNA: TGTGCCAGCGGGAGACAAAACACTGAAGCTTTCTTT. The rearrangement uses TRBV6-5 and TRBJ1-1; D remains ambiguous. The CDR3 length is 12 residues. V gave up 8 bases and J gave up 2 bases, with 9 bases separating them. CDR1 is MNHEY, CDR2 SVGAGI, per germline.